Listed below are T cell receptor beta chains from one sample, sequenced in a study of blood T cells in healthy people across ages. A single record per CDR3 protein comes from TCRdb applying MiXCR to the 5' RACE reads. The data contain approximately 800,000 distinct CDR3 sequences, 55% to 70% of them seen just once; the ten biggest clones take up 22%. The source material was blood. The receptors were gathered from a man aged 25 to 45 in good health. Both conserved end residues are part of each CDR3. A D gene is named only where the DNA matches it firmly. Clone sizes are given selectively: once, few, many, or a class where the clone is expanded.

v_call	d_call	j_call	clone_size	cdr3_aa	cdr3_nt
TRBV29-1	.	TRBJ2-1	.	CSVVPGRSYNEQFF	TGCAGCGTTGTGCCAGGGAGATCCTACAATGAGCAGTTCTTC
TRBV20-1	TRBD2	TRBJ2-7	few	CSLLAGKGREWNEQYF	TGCAGCTTACTAGCGGGAAAGGGGCGGGAGTGGAACGAGCAGTACTTC
TRBV27	.	TRBJ2-7	.	CASISYNEQYF	TGTGCCAGCATTTCTTACAATGAGCAGTACTTC
TRBV27	.	TRBJ2-7	.	CASQLQSSYEQYF	TGTGCCAGCCAACTACAGAGCTCCTACGAGCAGTACTTC
TRBV7-2	.	TRBJ1-2	.	CASSPGRRSGGSNYGYTF	TGTGCCAGCAGCCCGGGACGGCGTTCGGGGGGTTCTAACTATGGCTACACCTTC
TRBV7-2	.	TRBJ2-3	many	CASSFGRDTQYF	TGTGCCAGCAGCTTTGGTAGAGATACGCAGTATTTT
TRBV28	TRBD1	TRBJ1-4	.	CASSSGQSTEKLFF	TGTGCCAGCAGTTCGGGACAGAGTACTGAAAAACTGTTTTTT
TRBV27	TRBD2	TRBJ2-7	.	CASKLAGEIHEQYF	TGTGCCAGCAAGCTAGCGGGAGAAATTCACGAGCAGTACTTC
TRBV20-1	.	TRBJ2-3	.	CSAKFGYTTDTQYF	TGCAGTGCCAAATTCGGCTATACCACAGATACGCAGTATTTT
TRBV7-2	.	TRBJ2-3	.	CASSLWETDTQYF	TGTGCCAGCAGCTTGTGGGAAACAGATACGCAGTATTTT
TRBV3-1	.	TRBJ2-4	.	CASSQTTAEEQYF	TGTGCCAGCAGCCAAACGACTGCCGAAGAGCAGTACTTC
TRBV6-2/TRBV6-3	TRBD2	TRBJ2-1	.	CASSYAEPKPGLAGKSNEQFF	TGTGCCAGCAGTTACGCCGAGCCAAAACCGGGACTAGCGGGAAAATCTAATGAGCAGTTCTTC
TRBV13	TRBD2	TRBJ2-1	.	CASSIGLAGGKNEQFF	TGTGCCAGCAGCATCGGGCTAGCGGGAGGAAAGAATGAGCAGTTCTTC
TRBV7-9	.	TRBJ2-3	.	CASSLVAGDTDTQYF	TGTGCCAGCAGCTTAGTCGCAGGGGACACAGATACGCAGTATTTT
TRBV6-2/TRBV6-3	.	TRBJ2-7	.	CASSSHRSYEQYF	TGTGCCAGCAGTTCGCACAGGTCCTACGAGCAGTACTTC
TRBV2	TRBD2	TRBJ2-3	.	CASSQRESVYF	TGTGCCAGCAGTCAGCGGGAAAGCGTGTATTTT
TRBV10-3	.	TRBJ1-4	.	CAITGSTNEKLFF	TGTGCCATCACAGGTTCAACTAATGAAAAACTGTTTTTT
TRBV7-2	TRBD2	TRBJ2-5	.	CASSLGLAEVGAQYF	TGTGCCAGCAGCTTAGGGCTAGCGGAAGTTGGGGCCCAGTACTTC
TRBV5-1	.	TRBJ2-1	few	CASSLGQYGNEQFF	TGCGCCAGCAGCTTGGGACAGTACGGCAATGAGCAGTTCTTC
TRBV5-1	TRBD1	TRBJ1-2	.	CASKRDSYGYTF	TGCGCCAGCAAAAGGGACAGCTATGGCTACACCTTC
TRBV29-1	TRBD2	TRBJ2-7	.	CSVEVGRAGSYEQYF	TGCAGCGTTGAAGTCGGGAGGGCTGGATCCTACGAGCAGTACTTC
TRBV4-1	TRBD1	TRBJ2-7	.	CASGKGQGSSYEQYF	TGCGCCAGCGGAAAAGGACAGGGGTCCTCCTACGAGCAGTACTTC
TRBV29-1	TRBD2	TRBJ2-5	.	CSVPTSGINEQYF	TGCAGCGTTCCAACTAGCGGAATTAATGAGCAGTACTTC
TRBV27	TRBD2	TRBJ2-1	.	CASRTSGGFAANEQFF	TGTGCCAGCCGGACTAGCGGGGGATTCGCCGCGAATGAGCAGTTCTTC
TRBV20-1	.	TRBJ1-1	.	CSATQNTEAFF	TGCAGTGCTACCCAGAACACTGAAGCTTTCTTT
TRBV7-2	.	TRBJ2-5	.	CASSLGSGLQETQYF	TGTGCCAGCAGCTTAGGATCCGGACTCCAAGAGACCCAGTACTTC
TRBV10-3	TRBD1	TRBJ1-2	.	CAISASRDSSSGYTF	TGTGCCATCAGTGCCAGCAGGGACAGCTCGAGTGGCTACACCTTC
TRBV6-2/TRBV6-3	TRBD2	TRBJ2-7	.	CASSYPLAGSYEQYF	TGTGCCAGCAGTTACCCACTAGCGGGTAGCTACGAGCAGTACTTC
TRBV20-1	.	TRBJ2-7	.	CSASTGSAYEQYF	TGCAGTGCTAGCACAGGGTCTGCCTACGAGCAGTACTTC
TRBV20-1	.	TRBJ2-5	.	CSAFHPLGGTFKETQYF	TGCAGTGCTTTTCATCCGCTGGGGGGGACATTCAAGGAGACCCAGTACTTC
TRBV7-2	TRBD2	TRBJ2-3	few	CASSLGGGSLDTQYF	TGTGCCAGCAGCTTAGGAGGCGGGAGTCTTGATACGCAGTATTTT
TRBV13	.	TRBJ1-5	.	CASSLGGPGNQPQHF	TGTGCCAGCAGCTTAGGGGGGCCGGGCAATCAGCCCCAGCATTTT
TRBV3-1	TRBD1	TRBJ1-2	.	CASSLTGGAVYGYTF	TGTGCCAGCAGCCTAACAGGGGGCGCGGTCTATGGCTACACCTTC
TRBV10-3	TRBD1	TRBJ1-2	.	CAISESTPGTGSNYGYTF	TGTGCCATCAGTGAGTCTACCCCCGGGACAGGCTCTAACTATGGCTACACCTTC
TRBV7-9	.	TRBJ2-4	.	CASSLDGARNIQYF	TGTGCCAGCAGCTTAGACGGGGCGCGAAACATTCAGTACTTC
TRBV7-9	.	TRBJ2-3	many	CASSAVGGGTDTQYF	TGTGCCAGCAGCGCTGTCGGGGGAGGCACAGATACGCAGTATTTT
TRBV7-2	.	TRBJ2-5	.	CASSLSKHQETQYF	TGTGCCAGCAGCCTAAGTAAACACCAAGAGACCCAGTACTTC
TRBV6-5	.	TRBJ2-1	.	CASSYTATSNEQFF	TGTGCCAGCAGTTATACAGCCACCTCCAATGAGCAGTTCTTC
TRBV7-9	.	TRBJ2-7	.	CASREGTSYEQYF	TGTGCCAGCAGGGAAGGAACATCCTACGAGCAGTACTTC
TRBV12-3/TRBV12-4	TRBD1	TRBJ1-4	few	CASTLGQVPEKLFF	TGTGCCAGCACCCTAGGACAGGTGCCTGAAAAACTGTTTTTT
TRBV10-3	.	TRBJ2-6	.	CASRWGGANVLTF	TGTGCCTCAAGGTGGGGTGGGGCCAACGTCCTGACTTTC
TRBV4-3	.	TRBJ2-7	few	CASSQDRSGLVYEQYF	TGCGCCAGCAGCCAAGATAGAAGCGGGCTTGTCTACGAGCAGTACTTC